These 17 T cell receptor beta chains originate from one sample sequenced in a study of T cells in localized non-small cell lung cancer. Libraries were prepared by immunoSEQ multiplex PCR; TCRdb keeps only in-frame clonotypes and omits some of them. Among 20,000 to 30,000 clones listed, about 90% were seen once. The source material was peripheral blood, sampled before any cancer treatment. The source of these receptors is a woman between 40 and 69 years old with stage I lung adenocarcinoma.

The rearrangement uses TRBV21-1 and TRBJ1-1; TRBD1 reflects the table's D call only, with no check against the DNA. TRBV21-1 is designated a pseudogene. This CDR3 comprises 16 residues. In DNA form, the CDR3 reads TGTGCCAGCAGCCCCGGCCAGGGGGCTAGGGGCACTGAAGCTTTCTTT. Translated, it gives CASSPGQGARGTEAFF.

This rearrangement joins TRBV19 to TRBJ1-5; D is unresolved. CDR1 and CDR2 (germline): LNHDA, SQIVND (reference sequence). The CDR3 is 14 amino acids. The germline V and J ends were trimmed by 0 bases and 3 bases, with 6 bases remaining between them. DNA for the CDR3: TGTGCCAGTAGTATAGACAGGTACAATCAGCCCCAGCATTTT. Translated: CASSIDRYNQPQHF.

The chain combines TRBV18 with TRBJ1-1, with D perhaps TRBD1 (5 bases). Trimming stripped 0 bases from V and 6 bases from J, with 14 bases between. CDR1 is KGHSH, CDR2 LQKENI, per germline. The CDR3 runs 15 residues. The CDR3 spells CASSPPEGARAEAFF. The DNA for the CDR3 is TGTGCCAGCTCACCACCCGAAGGGGCGCGCGCTGAAGCTTTCTTT.

This chain connects TRBV2 to TRBJ1-2; a weak D match, TRBD1 (5 bases). V shed 0 bases and J shed 4 bases, with 15 bases lying between them. Per germline, CDR1 SNHLY and CDR2 FYNNEI. The CDR3 is 16 residues long. The CDR3 bases are TGTGCCAGCAGTGAAGCGCAGATCAGGGTCCCCTATGGCTACACCTTC. Translating it yields CASSEAQIRVPYGYTF.

The gene calls are TRBV18 and TRBJ1-4; D may be TRBD1 (5 bases). This CDR3 has 14 amino acids. The germline gives CDR1 KGHSH, CDR2 LQKENI. Deletions cut 4 bases from V and 3 bases from J, with 9 bases between. The CDR3 coding sequence is TGTGCCAGCTCACTCGGGACGTCTAATGAAAAACTGTTTTTT. Translated, it gives CASSLGTSNEKLFF.

This chain uses TRBV9 with TRBJ2-3; D perhaps matches TRBD1 (6 bases). With 4 bases removed from V and 0 bases from J, the gap between germline ends came to 12 bases. The germline V gene has CDR1 SGDLS and CDR2 YYNGEE. The CDR3 runs to 15 residues. CDR3: CASSRGTLSTDTQYF. CDR3 bases: TGTGCCAGCAGCAGGGGGACCCTAAGCACAGATACGCAGTATTTT. Together with reference TRBV9 and TRBJ2-3, the CDR3 gives the full variable domain: DSGVTQTPKHLITATGQRVTLRCSPRSGDLSVYWYQQSLDQGLQFLIQYYNGEERAKGNILERFSAQQFPDLHSELNLSSLELGDSALYFCASSRGTLSTDTQYFGPGTRLTVL.

A single count supports this clone. The V gene is TRBV4-1, the J gene TRBJ2-1; 7 nucleotides agree with TRBD1. Germline-derived CDR1 and CDR2 are MGHRA and YSYEKL. V lost 4 bases and J lost 5; bases outside the gene matches: 2. The CDR3 loop spans 13 amino acids. The CDR3 is CASSPGTDNEQFF. DNA of the CDR3: TGCGCCAGCAGCCCCGGGACAGACAATGAGCAGTTCTTC.

This clone was found a few times. The chain uses TRBV10-2 and TRBJ2-7; 12 bases map to TRBD2. With 5 bases clipped from V and 2 bases from J, the junction kept 1 base outside the gene matches. The CDR3 runs 14 residues. In germline, CDR1 is WSHSY, CDR2 SAAADI. The CDR3: CASSRLAGAYEQYF. CDR3 coding DNA: TGCGCCAGCAGTCGACTAGCGGGGGCCTACGAGCAGTACTTC.

The chain employs TRBV6-4 and TRBJ1-5; D may be TRBD1 (5 bases). Trimming left V 0 bases short and J 7 bases short, with 25 bases between. This CDR3 contains 19 residues. Germline V gene lookup returns CDR1 MRHNA and CDR2 SNTAGT. CDR3 region: CASSDSTDSREVCWQPQHF. The CDR3 nucleotides are TGTGCCAGCAGTGACTCGACCGATTCCAGGGAGGTTTGTTGGCAGCCCCAGCATTTT.

The rearrangement joins TRBV5-1 to TRBJ1-1; the D is unclear. The germline V and J ends were trimmed by 4 bases and 0 bases, with 13 bases remaining between them. CDR1 SGHRS and CDR2 YFSETQ come from the germline V gene. This CDR3 spans 15 amino acids. Here the CDR3 DNA reads TGCGCCAGCAGCACCCTCCTAGGAGTGAACACTGAAGCTTTCTTT. Amino acid sequence: CASSTLLGVNTEAFF.

The CDR3 bases are TGTGCCAGCAGCCGGTTCGGCCACCAAGAGACCCAGTACTTC. It translates to CASSRFGHQETQYF. The J gene is TRBJ2-5, the V gene TRBV7-3, with no clear D. Germline values: CDR1 SGHTA, CDR2 FQGTGA. V shed 5 bases and J shed 0 bases, with 10 bases lying between them. The CDR3 is 14 residues long.

The chain uses TRBV6-6 and TRBJ2-7, with 9 bases fitting TRBD2. J gave up 5 bases and V 6 bases, and 5 bases lay outside the gene matches. Germline assignment: CDR1 MNHNY and CDR2 SVGAGI (reference sequence). The CDR3 runs 13 residues. CDR3 sequence (DNA): TGTGCCAGCAGGATAGCGGGAGCAGACGAGCAGTACTTC. Its protein is CASRIAGADEQYF.

CDR3 sequence: CASSGGYPGLRRNEQFF. CDR3 in DNA: TGTGCCAGCAGCGGTGGCTATCCAGGACTCCGTCGTAATGAGCAGTTCTTC. V and J are TRBV2 and TRBJ2-1, with D possibly matching TRBD2 (5 bases). Germline CDR1 SNHLY, CDR2 FYNNEI. V was cut by 6 bases and J by 7 bases, with 25 bases left in between. The CDR3 totals 17 residues. The whole variable domain, remainder taken from reference TRBV2 and TRBJ2-1, is EPEVTQTPSHQVTQMGQEVILRCVPISNHLYFYWYRQILGQKVEFLVSFYNNEISEKSEIFDDQFSVERPDGSNFTLKIRSTKLEDSAMYFCASSGGYPGLRRNEQFFGPGTRLTVL.

The chain recombines TRBV10-2 with TRBJ2-7, with TRBD1 matching over 7 bases. The CDR3 covers 15 residues. V lost 2 bases and J lost 7; bases outside the gene matches: 11. CDR1 is WSHSY, CDR2 SAAADI, per germline. CDR3 DNA sequence: TGCGCCAGCAGTGAGCAGATGGGACAGCCCGTGGAGCAGTACTTC. Translating gives CASSEQMGQPVEQYF.

This clone appeared once. The J gene is TRBJ2-2, the V gene TRBV15, with a weak D call TRBD1 (6 bases). The V gene lost 0 bases and the J gene lost 6 bases, with 14 bases spanning the gap. This CDR3 has 16 residues. CDR1 is LNHNV, CDR2 YYDKDF, per germline (reference sequence). The CDR3 region is CATSRDILTGSGELFF. Written as DNA, the CDR3 is TGTGCCACCAGCAGAGACATCCTTACAGGGTCCGGGGAGCTGTTTTTT.

The chain recombines TRBV6-1 with TRBJ2-2, with D possibly TRBD2 on 6 matching bases. V was shortened by 2 bases and J by 6 bases, with 22 bases between the two germline ends. This CDR3 is built from 18 residues. From germline, CDR1 is MNHNS and CDR2 SASEGT. The CDR3 nucleotides are TGTGCCAGCAGTGAAATGTTTTGGGGAGGTAACAACTCCGGGGAGCTGTTTTTT. It codes for CASSEMFWGGNNSGELFF.

This rearrangement joins TRBV30 to TRBJ2-3; D tentatively reads TRBD1 or TRBD2 (6 bases each). The germline CDR1 and CDR2 sequences are GTSNPN and SVGIG (reference sequence). V was clipped by 0 bases and J by 3 bases, with 25 bases between them. This CDR3 contains 19 residues. The CDR3 here is CAWSVFAGRGRRETDTQYF. The CDR3 DNA follows: TGTGCCTGGAGTGTATTTGCGGGAAGGGGGAGGAGGGAGACAGATACGCAGTATTTT.